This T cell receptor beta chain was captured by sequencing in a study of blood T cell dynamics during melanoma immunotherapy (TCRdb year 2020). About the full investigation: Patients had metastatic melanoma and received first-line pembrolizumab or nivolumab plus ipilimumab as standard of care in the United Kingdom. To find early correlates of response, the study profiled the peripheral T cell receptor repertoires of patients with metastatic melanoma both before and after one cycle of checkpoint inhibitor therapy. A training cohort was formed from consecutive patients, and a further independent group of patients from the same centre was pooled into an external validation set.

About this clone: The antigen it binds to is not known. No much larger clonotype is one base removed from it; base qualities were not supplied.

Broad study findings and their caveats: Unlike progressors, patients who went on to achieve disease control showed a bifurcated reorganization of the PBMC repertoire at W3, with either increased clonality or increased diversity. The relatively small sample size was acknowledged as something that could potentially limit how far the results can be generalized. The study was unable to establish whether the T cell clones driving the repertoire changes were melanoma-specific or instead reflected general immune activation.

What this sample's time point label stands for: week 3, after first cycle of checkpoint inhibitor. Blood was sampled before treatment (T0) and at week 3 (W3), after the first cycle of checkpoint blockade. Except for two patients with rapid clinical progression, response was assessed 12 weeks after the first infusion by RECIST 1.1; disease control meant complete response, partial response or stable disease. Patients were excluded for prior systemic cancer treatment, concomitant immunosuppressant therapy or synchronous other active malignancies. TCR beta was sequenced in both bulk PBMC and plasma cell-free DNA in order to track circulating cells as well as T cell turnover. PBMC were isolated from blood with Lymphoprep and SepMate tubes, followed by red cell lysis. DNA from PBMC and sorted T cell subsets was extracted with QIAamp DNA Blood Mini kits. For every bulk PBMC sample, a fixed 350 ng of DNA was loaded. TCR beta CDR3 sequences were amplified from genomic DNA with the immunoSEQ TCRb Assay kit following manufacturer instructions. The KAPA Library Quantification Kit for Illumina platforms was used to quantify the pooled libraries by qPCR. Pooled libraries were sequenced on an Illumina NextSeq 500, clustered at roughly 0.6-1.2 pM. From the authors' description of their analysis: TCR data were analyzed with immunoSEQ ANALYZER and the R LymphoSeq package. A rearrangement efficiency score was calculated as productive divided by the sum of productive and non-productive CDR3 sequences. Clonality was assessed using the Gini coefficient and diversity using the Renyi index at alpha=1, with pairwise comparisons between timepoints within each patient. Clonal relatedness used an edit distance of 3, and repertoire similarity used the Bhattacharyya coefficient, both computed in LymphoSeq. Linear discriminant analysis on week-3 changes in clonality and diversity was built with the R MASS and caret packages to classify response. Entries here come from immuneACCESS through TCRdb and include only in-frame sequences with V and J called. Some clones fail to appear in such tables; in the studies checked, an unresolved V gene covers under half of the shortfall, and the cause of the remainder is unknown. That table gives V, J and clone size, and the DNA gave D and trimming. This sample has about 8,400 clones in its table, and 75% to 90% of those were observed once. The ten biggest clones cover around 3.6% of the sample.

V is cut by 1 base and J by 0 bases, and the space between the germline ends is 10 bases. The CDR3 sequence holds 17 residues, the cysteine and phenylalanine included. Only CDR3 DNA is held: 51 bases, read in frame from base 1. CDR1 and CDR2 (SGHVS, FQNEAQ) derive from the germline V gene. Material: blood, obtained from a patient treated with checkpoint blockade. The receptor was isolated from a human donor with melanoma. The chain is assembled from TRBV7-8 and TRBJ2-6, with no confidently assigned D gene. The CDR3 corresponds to CASSLEFRNSGANVLTF. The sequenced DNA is TGTGCCAGCAGCTTAGAGTTCAGGAACTCTGGGGCCAACGTCCTGACTTTC.